This TCR beta chain was retrieved from a study of T cells in Graves' hyperthyroidism and ophthalmopathy. Findings of the study overall: In the blood, most expanded thyroid clonotypes above 0.001 appeared as well.

As for this clonotype: Its matching antigen is unknown. Sequence at one end of the junction differs from germline and may be a read error.

What was amplified from RNA transcripts were TCR beta CDR3 regions. HTBI primers drove first-round RT-PCR of the TCR CDR3. Via MiXCR, TCRdb re-called the multiplex PCR reads, giving one row per CDR3 protein. The table has 750,000 to 950,000 distinct CDR3 sequences, 35% to 40% seen once; the top ten hold approximately 8.7%. Germline loops: CDR1 PRHDT, CDR2 FYEKMQ (reference sequence). CDR3 length: 12 residues. The source of this sequence is a man aged 18-30 years with Graves' hyperthyroidism. Sequencing was performed on blood. The gene calls are TRBV13 and TRBJ2-7; 8 positions agree with TRBD1. The CDR3 DNA sequence: TGTGCCAGCAGCAAAGAAGGGACAGGAGCCCACTTC. Its protein is CASSKEGTGAHF.